Listed here is a single TCR beta chain. TCRdb's table, derived via immunoSEQ multiplex PCR, lists solely in-frame clones and lacks some. The data contain about 130,000 clones, roughly 95% of them singletons. The data derive from a study of T cell changes during pregnancy in multiple sclerosis. From germline, CDR1 is SNHLY and CDR2 FYNNEI. The CDR3 loop spans 15 amino acids. With 8 bases clipped from V and 6 bases from J, the junction kept 15 bases outside the gene matches. This receptor was identified in a female donor with multiple sclerosis, enrolled in a pregnancy study. The chain links TRBV2 to TRBJ2-7; 8 bases align to TRBD2. The input for sequencing was peripheral blood, taken after pregnancy. The CDR3 DNA is TGTGCCAGCGGAGCGGGGGCCCTTCTTCCCGGCGAGCAGTACTTC. This gives the protein CASGAGALLPGEQYF.